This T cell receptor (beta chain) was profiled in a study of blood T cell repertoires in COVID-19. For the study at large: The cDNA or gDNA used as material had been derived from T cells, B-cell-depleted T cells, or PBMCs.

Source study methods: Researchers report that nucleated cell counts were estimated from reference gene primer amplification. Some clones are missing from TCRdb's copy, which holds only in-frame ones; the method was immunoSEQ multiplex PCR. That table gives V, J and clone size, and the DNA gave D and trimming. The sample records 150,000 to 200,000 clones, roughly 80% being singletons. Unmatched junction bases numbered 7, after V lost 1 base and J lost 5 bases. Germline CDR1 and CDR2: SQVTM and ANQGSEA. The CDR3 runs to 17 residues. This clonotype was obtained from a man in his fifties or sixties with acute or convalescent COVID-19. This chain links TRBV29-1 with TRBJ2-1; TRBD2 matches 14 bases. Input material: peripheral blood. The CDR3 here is CSVEGTSGGLRDNEQFF. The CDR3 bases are TGCAGCGTTGAAGGGACTAGCGGGGGGCTTAGAGACAATGAGCAGTTCTTC.